A selection of T cell receptor beta chains follows, all from one sample in a study of neurological immune-mediated disorders. TCRdb reprocessed the 5' RACE reads with MiXCR, giving one entry per CDR3 protein. This table has tens of thousands of distinct CDR3 sequences, around a tenth appearing once. Sample: PBMCs. The source of these receptors is a woman in her twenties or thirties with HTLV-1-associated myelopathy (HAM/TSP). The CDR3 runs from the conserved cysteine through the conserved F or W. A D gene is named only where the DNA matches it firmly. Some rows mark clone size as missing; the rest say once, few, many or name a class of expanded clone.

13	many	TRBV10-3	.	TRBJ2-3	TGTGCCATCAGTGAGTCGTTCACAGATACGCAGTATTTT	CAISESFTDTQYF
14	many	TRBV20-1	.	TRBJ1-4	TGCAGTGCTCCCTTGGGAGGGGGGAATGAAAAACTGTTTTTT	CSAPLGGGNEKLFF
15	.	TRBV28	.	TRBJ1-3	TGTGCCAGCAATACCTTAGGGACCGGCGGGAACACCATATATTTT	CASNTLGTGGNTIYF
12	many	TRBV7-9	TRBD1	TRBJ2-1	TGTGCCAGCAGCTCAGACAGGGATGAGCAGTTCTTC	CASSSDRDEQFF
12	many	TRBV6-6	.	TRBJ2-7	TGTGCCAGCAGCCGCGATAGATACGAGCAGTACTTC	CASSRDRYEQYF
16	many	TRBV20-1	.	TRBJ2-2	TGCAGTGCTAGAGATGATAAAGGGGCGAACACCGGGGAGCTGTTTTTT	CSARDDKGANTGELFF
19	.	TRBV5-1	.	TRBJ1-1	.	CASSFYICSARQPNTEAFF
14	many	TRBV12-3/TRBV12-4	.	TRBJ1-1	TGTGCCAGCAGTTTGGGGTCGGGGGGCACTGAAGCTTTCTTT	CASSLGSGGTEAFF
14	many	TRBV6-5	TRBD1	TRBJ1-1	TGTGCCAGCAGTAAGGGGACAGGGTGGACTGAAGCTTTCTTT	CASSKGTGWTEAFF
17	many	TRBV7-2	TRBD1	TRBJ1-5	TGTGCCAGCAGCATCACCGGGACAGGCTATAGCAATCAGCCCCAGCATTTT	CASSITGTGYSNQPQHF
12	few	TRBV28	.	TRBJ2-7	TGTGCCACGCTAGACATGAGCCACGAGCAGTACTTC	CATLDMSHEQYF
13	many	TRBV25-1	.	TRBJ2-7	TGTGCCAGCAGACTGACAGGAGGGCACGAGCAGTACTTC	CASRLTGGHEQYF
14	many	TRBV6-5	.	TRBJ2-1	TGTGCCAGCAGTTTTCCAGGGGGAGGAAATGAGCAGTTCTTC	CASSFPGGGNEQFF
13	many	TRBV21-1	.	TRBJ2-1	TGTTCCCCTCTGACAGATGAATACAATGAGCAGTTCTTC	CSPLTDEYNEQFF
14	.	TRBV5-1	.	TRBJ2-3	TGCGCCAGCAGCTTGTCCGAGTCTTGGGATACGCAGTATTTT	CASSLSESWDTQYF
14	many	TRBV5-6	.	TRBJ1-1	TGTGCCAGCAGGGACCTCCTGATGGGCACTGAAGCTTTCTTT	CASRDLLMGTEAFF
15	many	TRBV7-2	.	TRBJ1-3	TGTGCCAGCAGCCCCGACCAAAACTCTGGAAACACCATATATTTT	CASSPDQNSGNTIYF
14	many	TRBV20-1	.	TRBJ2-7	TGCAGTGCTCAGAGGGACGGGAGCTCCTACGAGCAGTACTTC	CSAQRDGSSYEQYF
14	many	TRBV6-1	.	TRBJ1-2	TGTGCCAGCAGTGAAAGGACAGCTAACTATGGCTACACCTTC	CASSERTANYGYTF
10	many	TRBV20-1	.	TRBJ1-1	TGCAGTGAGTCGTCAATTGAAGCTTTCTTT	CSESSIEAFF
19	many	TRBV21-1	.	TRBJ1-5	TGTGCCAGCAGCATGGGGCCGGGACAGGGGGCAGCCTGGGGTCAGCCCCAGCATTTT	CASSMGPGQGAAWGQPQHF
16	many	TRBV6-1	TRBD1	TRBJ1-6	TGTGCCAGCGAAAAAACAAGGACAGGGTGGAATTCACCCCTCCACTTT	CASEKTRTGWNSPLHF
17	many	TRBV20-1	TRBD2	TRBJ2-2	TGCAGTGCTAGAGGGTCACTAGCGGGGGCTAACACCGGGGAGCTGTTTTTT	CSARGSLAGANTGELFF